Listed below are T cell receptor beta chains from one sample, sequenced in a study of blood T cell repertoires in COVID-19. Only in-frame clones appear in the TCRdb table, and some are missing; sequencing was by immunoSEQ multiplex PCR. The table lists 50,000 or so clones, 85% to 90% of them singletons. The sample was peripheral blood. Receptors originate from a man older than 75 with acute or convalescent COVID-19. The CDR3 runs from the conserved cysteine through the conserved F or W. Fields, in order: J gene, clone size, D gene, V gene, CDR3 protein, CDR3 DNA. A D gene is named only where the DNA matches it firmly. The listing skips clone size in some rows; elsewhere it reads once, few, many or a size class.

>TRBJ2-7|.|TRBD1|TRBV2
CASGDRAEQYF
TGTGCCAGCGGCGACAGGGCCGAGCAGTACTTC
>TRBJ2-3|.|TRBD2|TRBV9
CASSVSGAGNTDTQYF
TGTGCCAGCAGCGTATCGGGAGCGGGGAACACAGATACGCAGTATTTT
>TRBJ1-1|.|TRBD1|TRBV28
CASRTTKGGQNTEAFF
TGTGCCAGCAGAACTACTAAAGGGGGCCAGAACACTGAAGCTTTCTTT
>TRBJ1-5|.|TRBD1|TRBV6-2/TRBV6-3
CASSYSTGTGDSNQPQHF
TGTGCCAGCAGTTACTCAACGGGGACAGGAGACAGCAATCAGCCCCAGCATTTT
>TRBJ1-1|.|.|TRBV5-1
CASSLELDWSMNTEAFF
TGCGCCAGCAGCTTGGAACTTGACTGGTCGATGAACACTGAAGCTTTCTTT
>TRBJ1-4|.|.|TRBV6-1
CASSDGREGEKLFF
TGTGCCAGCAGTGATGGGAGGGAAGGGGAAAAACTGTTTTTT
>TRBJ1-1|few|.|TRBV5-1
CASTLGRGDTEAFF
TGCGCCAGCACCCTCGGGAGGGGGGATACTGAAGCTTTCTTT
>TRBJ1-1|.|.|TRBV6-1
CASSDPRKGHTEAFF
TGTGCCAGCAGTGACCCAAGGAAGGGGCACACTGAAGCTTTCTTT
>TRBJ2-5|.|.|TRBV28
CASRGGETQYF
TGTGCCAGCAGGGGCGGGGAGACCCAGTACTTC
>TRBJ2-2|.|.|TRBV19
CASRTGYRTGELFF
TGTGCCAGTCGTACAGGGTATCGGACCGGGGAGCTGTTTTTT
>TRBJ2-3|.|.|TRBV5-1
CASSLEAEIDTQYF
TGCGCCAGCAGCTTGGAGGCGGAAATAGATACGCAGTATTTT
>TRBJ1-1|.|TRBD1|TRBV5-1
CASSRDSAMNTEAFF
TGCGCCAGCAGCCGGGACAGCGCGATGAACACTGAAGCTTTCTTT
>TRBJ1-4|.|TRBD1|TRBV11-1
CASSPRQGRDEKLFF
TGTGCCAGCAGCCCCCGACAGGGCCGAGATGAAAAACTGTTTTTT
>TRBJ1-1|.|.|TRBV5-6
CASSIHRVGEAFF
TGTGCCAGCAGCATCCACAGGGTCGGCGAAGCTTTCTTT
>TRBJ1-6|.|TRBD1|TRBV6-4
CASSQDRGRSPLHF
TGTGCCAGCAGTCAGGACAGGGGTAGATCACCCCTCCACTTT
>TRBJ1-1|.|.|TRBV18
CASSPSPPGLGVTEAFF
TGTGCCAGCTCACCAAGTCCGCCAGGGCTCGGTGTGACTGAAGCTTTCTTT
>TRBJ2-3|once|.|TRBV7-2
CASSLVGGAGTDTQYF
TGTGCCAGCAGCTTAGTAGGGGGGGCTGGCACAGATACGCAGTATTTT
>TRBJ2-3|.|TRBD1|TRBV19
CASRLGTESTDTQYF
TGTGCCAGTAGGTTAGGGACAGAGAGCACAGATACGCAGTATTTT
>TRBJ2-1|once|.|TRBV5-5
CASSRGFEQFF
TGTGCCAGCAGCCGGGGGTTTGAGCAGTTCTTC
>TRBJ2-3|.|TRBD1|TRBV7-3
CASSNAGTEGYDTQYF
TGTGCCAGCAGCAATGCCGGGACAGAGGGCTACGATACGCAGTATTTT
>TRBJ1-6|.|TRBD1|TRBV7-9
CASSLSQGVVVSPLHF
TGTGCCAGCAGCTTATCCCAGGGGGTAGTGGTTTCACCCCTCCACTTT
>TRBJ2-7|.|TRBD1|TRBV28
CASSQTGNEQYF
TGTGCCAGCAGTCAGACAGGGAACGAGCAGTACTTC
>TRBJ1-2|.|.|TRBV5-1
CASRFLDRNYGYTF
TGCGCCAGCAGATTCCTGGACAGAAACTATGGCTACACCTTC
>TRBJ2-1|few|TRBD2|TRBV11-2
CASSPNSGVYNEQFF
TGTGCCAGCAGTCCTAATAGCGGGGTCTACAATGAGCAGTTCTTC
>TRBJ2-6|.|TRBD2|TRBV19
CASSRGLSGTGGSGANVLTF
TGTGCCAGTAGTAGGGGACTAAGCGGGACGGGAGGGTCTGGGGCCAACGTCCTGACTTTC
>TRBJ2-1|.|TRBD1|TRBV10-2
CASSLTGGHNEQFF
TGCGCCAGCAGTCTTACAGGGGGCCACAATGAGCAGTTCTTC
>TRBJ2-2|.|.|TRBV7-3
CASSLIGRGGELFF
TGTGCCAGCAGCTTAATCGGACGGGGCGGGGAGCTGTTTTTT
>TRBJ1-1|.|.|TRBV5-1
CASSLVTGGNTEAFF
TGCGCCAGCAGCTTGGTTACCGGGGGGAACACTGAAGCTTTCTTT
>TRBJ1-2|.|.|TRBV5-1
CASSRGVQGNNYGYTF
TGCGCCAGCAGCAGAGGAGTACAGGGAAATAACTATGGCTACACCTTC
>TRBJ1-2|.|TRBD1|TRBV2
CASRPGGLNYGYTF
TGTGCCAGCAGACCAGGGGGCCTTAACTATGGCTACACCTTC
>TRBJ2-7|.|TRBD2|TRBV7-9
CASSGRGFGPYEQYF
TGTGCCAGCAGCGGGCGGGGGTTTGGGCCCTACGAGCAGTACTTC
>TRBJ2-2|once|.|TRBV19
CASSHRAQTGELFF
TGTGCCAGTAGTCACAGGGCACAAACCGGGGAGCTGTTTTTT
>TRBJ1-2|.|TRBD1|TRBV3-1/TRBV3-2
CASSQDGQGRGYTF
TGTGCCAGCAGCCAAGACGGACAGGGCAGGGGCTACACCTTC
>TRBJ1-2|.|.|TRBV20-1
CSADNRVGYTF
TGCAGTGCCGATAACAGGGTGGGCTACACCTTC
>TRBJ1-2|.|TRBD1|TRBV3-1/TRBV3-2
CASSQRGTANGYTF
TGTGCCAGCAGCCAACGGGGGACAGCGAATGGCTACACCTTC
>TRBJ2-1|.|.|TRBV7-3
CASSPSNQGNEQFF
TGTGCCAGCAGCCCCTCGAATCAGGGCAATGAGCAGTTCTTC